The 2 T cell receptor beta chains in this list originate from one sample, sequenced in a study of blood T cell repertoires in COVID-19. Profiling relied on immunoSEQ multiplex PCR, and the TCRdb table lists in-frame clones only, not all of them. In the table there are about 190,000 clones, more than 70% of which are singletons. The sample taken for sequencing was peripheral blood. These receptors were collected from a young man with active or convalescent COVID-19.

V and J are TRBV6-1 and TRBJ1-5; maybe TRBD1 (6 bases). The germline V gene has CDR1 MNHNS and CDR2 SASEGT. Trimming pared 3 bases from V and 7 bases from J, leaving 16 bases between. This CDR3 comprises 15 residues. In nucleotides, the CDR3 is TGTGCCAGCAGTGATCGGGGGGCGGAGCGGCAGCCCCAGCATTTT. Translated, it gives CASSDRGAERQPQHF.

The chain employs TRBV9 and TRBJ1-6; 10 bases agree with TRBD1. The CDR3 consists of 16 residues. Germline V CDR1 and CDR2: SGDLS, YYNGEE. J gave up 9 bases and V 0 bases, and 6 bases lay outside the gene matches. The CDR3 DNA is TGTGCCAGCAGCGTAGCTACGGGACAGGGGTTTTCACCCCTCCACTTT. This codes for CASSVATGQGFSPLHF. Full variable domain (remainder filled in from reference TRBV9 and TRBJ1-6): DSGVTQTPKHLITATGQRVTLRCSPRSGDLSVYWYQQSLDQGLQFLIQYYNGEERAKGNILERFSAQQFPDLHSELNLSSLELGDSALYFCASSVATGQGFSPLHFGNGTRLTVT.